The sample holds a few counts of the clone carrying this T cell receptor (beta chain). What it binds is unknown. With 1 base clipped from V and 7 bases from J, the junction kept 3 bases outside the gene matches. Germline CDR1 and CDR2: SEHNR and FQNEAQ (reference sequence). The CDR3 consists of 15 residues. This sample was included in a study of graft-versus-host responses after intestinal transplantation. Study background: Recipients were given multivisceral, liver-intestinal, or isolated intestinal transplants. Tacrolimus plus steroids were given to all recipients for approximately 3 years, preceded by anti-thymocyte globulin induction.

Points from the study as a whole: After transplant, early declines in HvG clones were associated with peak levels of circulating GvH clones. GvH clonotypes were identified within recipient marrow, with a subset emerging first in ileum or blood.

TCRdb keeps only in-frame clones here, not all; method: immunoSEQ multiplex PCR. The table has more than 65,000 clones, nearly 85% seen once. This receptor was taken from a human donor who was the organ donor for an intestinal transplant. The chain recombines TRBV7-9 with TRBJ2-1, with 11 bases lining up with TRBD2. Source: unstimulated CD4+ T cells sorted from spleen or lymph node cells, taken before transplant. CDR3 residues: CASSLVLAGGNEQFF. The DNA of the CDR3 is TGTGCCAGCAGCTTAGTGCTAGCGGGGGGTAATGAGCAGTTCTTC. The full variable domain, its missing parts supplied by reference TRBV7-9 and TRBJ2-1, is DTGVSQNPRHKITKRGQNVTFRCDPISEHNRLYWYRQTLGQGPEFLTYFQNEAQLEKSRLLSDRFSAERPKGSFSTLEIQRTEQGDSAMYLCASSLVLAGGNEQFFGPGTRLTVL.